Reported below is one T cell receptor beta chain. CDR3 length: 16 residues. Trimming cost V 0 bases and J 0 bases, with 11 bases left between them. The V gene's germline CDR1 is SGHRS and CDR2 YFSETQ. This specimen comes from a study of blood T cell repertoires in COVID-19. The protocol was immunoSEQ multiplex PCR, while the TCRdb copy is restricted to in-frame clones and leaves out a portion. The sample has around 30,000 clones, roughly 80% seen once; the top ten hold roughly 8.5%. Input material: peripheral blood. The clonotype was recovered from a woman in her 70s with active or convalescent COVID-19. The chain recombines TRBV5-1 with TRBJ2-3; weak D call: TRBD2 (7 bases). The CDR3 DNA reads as TGCGCCAGCAGCTTGGAGGGGGGGGCGAGCACAGATACGCAGTATTTT. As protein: CASSLEGGASTDTQYF.